Listed below are T cell receptor beta chains from one sample, sequenced in a study of spatial heterogeneity in lung cancer. MiXCR, applied by TCRdb to the 5' RACE reads, yields one record per CDR3 protein. The sample has 8,000 to 10,000 distinct CDR3 sequences; about 6.9% are singletons. Here the sequenced sample was lung tumor tissue, taken at surgery. All receptors come from a male donor with early-stage non-small cell lung cancer. Both conserved end residues are trimmed from each CDR3.

>TRBV9
ASSDRVDTEAF
>TRBV11-2
ASSPMSGTGRRHEQY
>TRBV5-1
ASSSQGGQPQH
>TRBV25-1
ASRDFQETQY
>TRBV18
ASYPGQASTDTQY
>TRBV12-3/TRBV12-4
ASRMEPYNEQF
>TRBV7-2
ASSLGGVKY
>TRBV20-1
SATLGGQF
>TRBV29-1
SVAGGSYNEQF
>TRBV19
ASSDRAGQPQH